This T cell receptor beta chain was captured by sequencing in a study of shared clonotypes between healthy human individuals. The study, taken as a whole, reports: Shared across a few donors were roughly 4.7% of the naive CD4 clonotypes.

Each replicate PCR on the sorted subsets used 150 to 200 ng DNA (roughly 27,000 T cell genomes). The repertoire was sequenced with immunoSEQ multiplex PCR; TCRdb's copy has only in-frame clones and lacks some. The sample has under 750,000 clones; over 60% are singletons. V dropped 5 bases and J dropped 2 bases, with 9 bases sitting between them. CDR1 and CDR2 from the germline V gene are SGHAT and FQNNGV. The CDR3 spans 13 residues. With regard to this clone: Antigen: not known.

The source material was memory CD4+ T cells sorted from blood. Subset here: CD45RA-negative fraction. The V call is TRBV11-2, the J call TRBJ2-5; the D gene is possibly TRBD1 (6 bases). The sequence was obtained from a woman in her 30s in good health. The CDR3 is CASSRQEQETQYF. DNA of the CDR3: TGTGCCAGCAGCCGACAGGAGCAAGAGACCCAGTACTTC.